This TCR beta chain comes out of a study of PD-1 blockade in classical Hodgkin lymphoma. Per germline, CDR1 SGHRS and CDR2 YFSETQ. The CDR3 contains 15 residues. Trimming stripped 1 base from V and 0 bases from J, with 8 bases between. Time point in this sample: cycle 4 day 1 (C4D1), after about 6 weeks of nivolumab. Every patient relapsed after autologous stem cell transplantation, and brentuximab vedotin exposure varied. Magnetic negative selection was used to purify CD4+ T cells from PBMCs that had been thawed. With respect to this clone: Its antigen is currently unknown.

Study-wide results and limits: Significantly greater TCR diversity emerged by C4D1 in CD4+ cells but not CD8+ cells. Sources of repertoire differences remain undefined, possibly disease activity or prior therapy. The authors excluded patients who started nivolumab under 1 year after ASCT. Diversity similar to that of newly diagnosed patients was seen at baseline in complete responders.

Some clones are missing from TCRdb's copy, which holds only in-frame ones; the method was immunoSEQ multiplex PCR. The sample shows 30,000 or so clones, about 85% of them seen only once. This chain links TRBV5-1 with TRBJ1-5; perhaps TRBD1 as D (5 bases). The input for sequencing was CD4+ T cells from blood, taken before the fourth cycle of nivolumab. This clonotype was obtained from a human donor with classical Hodgkin lymphoma. The CDR3: CASSLTGHSNQPQHF. CDR3 coding DNA: TGCGCCAGCAGCTTGACAGGACATAGCAATCAGCCCCAGCATTTT. The full variable domain, with the rest looked up from reference TRBV5-1 and TRBJ1-5, is KAGVTQTPRYLIKTRGQQVTLSCSPISGHRSVSWYQQTPGQGLQFLFEYFSETQRNKGNFPGRFSGRQFSNSRSEMNVSTLELGDSALYLCASSLTGHSNQPQHFGDGTRLSIL.